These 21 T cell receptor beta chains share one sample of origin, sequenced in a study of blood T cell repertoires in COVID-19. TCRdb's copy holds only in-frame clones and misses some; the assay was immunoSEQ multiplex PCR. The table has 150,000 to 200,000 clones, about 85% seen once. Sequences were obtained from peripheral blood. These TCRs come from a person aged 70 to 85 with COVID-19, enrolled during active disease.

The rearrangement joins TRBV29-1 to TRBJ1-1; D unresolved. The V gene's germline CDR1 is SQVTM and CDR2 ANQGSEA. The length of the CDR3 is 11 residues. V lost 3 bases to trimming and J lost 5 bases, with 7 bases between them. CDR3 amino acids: CSVESATEAFF. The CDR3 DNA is TGCAGCGTTGAGAGTGCGACTGAAGCTTTCTTT.

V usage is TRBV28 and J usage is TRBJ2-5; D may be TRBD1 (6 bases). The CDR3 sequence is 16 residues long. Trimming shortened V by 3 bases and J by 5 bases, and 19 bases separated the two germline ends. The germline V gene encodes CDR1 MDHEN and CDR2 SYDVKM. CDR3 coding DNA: TGTGCCAGCAGTTTTATAGAGTCAGGGGATGTGGAGACCCAGTACTTC. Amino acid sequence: CASSFIESGDVETQYF.

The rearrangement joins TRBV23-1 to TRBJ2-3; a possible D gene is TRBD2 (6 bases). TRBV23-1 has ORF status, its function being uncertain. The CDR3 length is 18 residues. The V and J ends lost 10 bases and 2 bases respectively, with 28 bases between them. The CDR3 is CANVPRDFIRSYTDTQYF. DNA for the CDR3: TGCGCCAACGTACCCCGGGACTTCATCCGATCCTACACAGATACGCAGTATTTT.

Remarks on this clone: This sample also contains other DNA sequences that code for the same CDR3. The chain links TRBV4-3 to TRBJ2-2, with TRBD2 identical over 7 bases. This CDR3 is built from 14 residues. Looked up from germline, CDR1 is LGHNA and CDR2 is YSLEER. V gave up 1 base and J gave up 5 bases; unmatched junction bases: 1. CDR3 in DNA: TGCGCCAGCAGCCAAGTGGGGGGGACCGGGGAGCTGTTTTTT. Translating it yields CASSQVGGTGELFF.

The CDR3: CSSIYRVGMNTEAFF. In nucleotides, the CDR3 is TGCAGCTCAATTTACAGGGTCGGAATGAACACTGAAGCTTTCTTT. This chain connects TRBV29-1 to TRBJ1-1, with D possibly matching TRBD1 (6 bases). The V gene's germline CDR1 is SQVTM and CDR2 ANQGSEA. The ends were cut back, 8 bases at V and 0 bases at J, with 19 bases in the middle. The CDR3 contains 15 residues. Full variable domain (remainder filled in from reference TRBV29-1 and TRBJ1-1): SAVISQKPSRDICQRGTSLTIQCQVDSQVTMMFWYRQQPGQSLTLIATANQGSEATYESGFVIDKFPISRPNLTFSTLTVSNMSPEDSSIYLCSSIYRVGMNTEAFFGQGTRLTVV.

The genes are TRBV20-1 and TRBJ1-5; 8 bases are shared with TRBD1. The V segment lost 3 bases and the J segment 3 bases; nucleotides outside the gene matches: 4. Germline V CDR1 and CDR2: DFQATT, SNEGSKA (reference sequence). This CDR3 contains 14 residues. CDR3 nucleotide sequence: TGCAGTGCTAGTCCTCAGGGGGCCAATCAGCCCCAGCATTTT. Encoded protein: CSASPQGANQPQHF.

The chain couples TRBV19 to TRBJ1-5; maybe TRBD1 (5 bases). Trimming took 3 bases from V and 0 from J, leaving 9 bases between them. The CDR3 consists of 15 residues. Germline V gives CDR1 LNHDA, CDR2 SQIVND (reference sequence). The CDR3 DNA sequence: TGTGCCAGTAGTATCGGGACTGCTAGCAATCAGCCCCAGCATTTT. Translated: CASSIGTASNQPQHF.

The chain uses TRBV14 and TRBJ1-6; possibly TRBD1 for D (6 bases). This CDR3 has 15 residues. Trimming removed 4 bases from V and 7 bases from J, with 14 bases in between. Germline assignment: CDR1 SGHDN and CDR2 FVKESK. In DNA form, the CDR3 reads TGTGCCAGCAGCCGCCAAGGACAGATAAATTCACCCCTCCACTTT. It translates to CASSRQGQINSPLHF. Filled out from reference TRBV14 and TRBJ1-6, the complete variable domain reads EAGVTQFPSHSVIEKGQTVTLRCDPISGHDNLYWYRRVMGKEIKFLLHFVKESKQDESGMPNNRFLAERTGGTYSTLKVQPAELEDSGVYFCASSRQGQINSPLHFGNGTRLTVT.

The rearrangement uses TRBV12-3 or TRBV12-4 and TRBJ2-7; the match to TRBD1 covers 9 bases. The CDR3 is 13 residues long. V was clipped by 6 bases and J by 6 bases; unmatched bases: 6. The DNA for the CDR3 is TGTGCCAGCAGGGGGGACAGGGAAGGCGAGCAGTACTTC. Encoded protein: CASRGDREGEQYF.

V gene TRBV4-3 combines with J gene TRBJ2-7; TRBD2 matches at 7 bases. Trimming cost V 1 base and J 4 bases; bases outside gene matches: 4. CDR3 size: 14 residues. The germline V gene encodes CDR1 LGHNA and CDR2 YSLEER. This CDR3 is CASSQGGGGYEQYF. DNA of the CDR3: TGCGCCAGCAGCCAAGGGGGCGGGGGATACGAGCAGTACTTC.

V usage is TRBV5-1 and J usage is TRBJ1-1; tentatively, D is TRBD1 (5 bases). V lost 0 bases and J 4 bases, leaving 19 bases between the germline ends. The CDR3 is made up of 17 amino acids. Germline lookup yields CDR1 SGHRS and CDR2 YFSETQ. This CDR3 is CASSLALTGGGLTEAFF. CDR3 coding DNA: TGCGCCAGCAGCTTGGCTTTGACGGGGGGAGGTCTCACTGAAGCTTTCTTT.

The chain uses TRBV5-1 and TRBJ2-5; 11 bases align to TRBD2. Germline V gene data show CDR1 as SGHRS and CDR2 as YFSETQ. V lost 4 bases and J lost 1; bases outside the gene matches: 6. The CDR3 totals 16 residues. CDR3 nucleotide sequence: TGCGCCAGCAGCGCCATTCTAGCGGGGGGCCAAGAGACCCAGTACTTC. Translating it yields CASSAILAGGQETQYF.

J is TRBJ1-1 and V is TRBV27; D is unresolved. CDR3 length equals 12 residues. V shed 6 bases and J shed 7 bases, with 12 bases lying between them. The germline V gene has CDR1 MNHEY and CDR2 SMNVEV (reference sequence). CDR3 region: CASRPAVGEAFF. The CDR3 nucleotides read TGTGCCAGCAGACCGGCGGTCGGTGAAGCTTTCTTT.

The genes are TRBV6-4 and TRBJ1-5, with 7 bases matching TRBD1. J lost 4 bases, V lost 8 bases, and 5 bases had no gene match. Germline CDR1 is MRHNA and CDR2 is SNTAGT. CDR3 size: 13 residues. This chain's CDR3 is CASARDRNQPQHF. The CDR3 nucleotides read TGTGCCAGCGCCCGGGACAGAAATCAGCCCCAGCATTTT.

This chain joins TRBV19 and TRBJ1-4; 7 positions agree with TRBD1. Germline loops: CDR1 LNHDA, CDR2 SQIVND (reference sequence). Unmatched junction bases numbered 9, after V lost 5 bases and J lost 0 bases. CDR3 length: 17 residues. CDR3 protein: CASSSPGQSTTNEKLFF. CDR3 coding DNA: TGTGCCAGTAGTTCGCCGGGACAGTCAACAACTAATGAAAAACTGTTTTTT.

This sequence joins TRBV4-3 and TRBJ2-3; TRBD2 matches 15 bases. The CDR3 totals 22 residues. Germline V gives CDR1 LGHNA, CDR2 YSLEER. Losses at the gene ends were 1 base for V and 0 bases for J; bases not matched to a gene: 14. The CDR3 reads CASSQADTGPGLAGGSTDTQYF. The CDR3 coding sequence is TGCGCCAGCAGCCAAGCAGATACAGGACCGGGACTAGCGGGAGGAAGCACAGATACGCAGTATTTT.

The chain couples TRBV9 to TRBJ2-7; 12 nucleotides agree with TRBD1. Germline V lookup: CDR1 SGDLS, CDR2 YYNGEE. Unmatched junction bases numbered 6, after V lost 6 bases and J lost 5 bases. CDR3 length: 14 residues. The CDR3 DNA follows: TGTGCCAGCAATATGGGGACAGGGGGCCACGAGCAGTACTTC. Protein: CASNMGTGGHEQYF.

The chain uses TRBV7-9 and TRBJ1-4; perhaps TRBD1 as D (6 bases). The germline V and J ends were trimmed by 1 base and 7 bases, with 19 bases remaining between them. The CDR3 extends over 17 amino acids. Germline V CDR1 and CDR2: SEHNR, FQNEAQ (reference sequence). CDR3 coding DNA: TGTGCCAGCAGCTTAGAGAACGTCGGCGGGGGCATTGAAAAACTGTTTTTT. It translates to CASSLENVGGGIEKLFF. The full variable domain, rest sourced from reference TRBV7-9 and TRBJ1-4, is DTGVSQNPRHKITKRGQNVTFRCDPISEHNRLYWYRQTLGQGPEFLTYFQNEAQLEKSRLLSDRFSAERPKGSFSTLEIQRTEQGDSAMYLCASSLENVGGGIEKLFFGSGTQLSVL.

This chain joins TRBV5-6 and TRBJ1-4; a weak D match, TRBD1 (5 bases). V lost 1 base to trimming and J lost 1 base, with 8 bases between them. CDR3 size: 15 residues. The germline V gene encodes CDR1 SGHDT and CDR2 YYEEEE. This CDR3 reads CASSLWQGTNEKLFF. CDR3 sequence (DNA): TGTGCCAGCAGCTTGTGGCAGGGAACTAATGAAAAACTGTTTTTT.

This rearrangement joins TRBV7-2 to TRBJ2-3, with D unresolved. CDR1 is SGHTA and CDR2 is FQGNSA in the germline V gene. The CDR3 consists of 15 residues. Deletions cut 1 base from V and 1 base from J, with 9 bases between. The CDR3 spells CASSLVARGTDTQYF. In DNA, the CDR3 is TGTGCCAGCAGCTTAGTTGCTAGAGGCACAGATACGCAGTATTTT.

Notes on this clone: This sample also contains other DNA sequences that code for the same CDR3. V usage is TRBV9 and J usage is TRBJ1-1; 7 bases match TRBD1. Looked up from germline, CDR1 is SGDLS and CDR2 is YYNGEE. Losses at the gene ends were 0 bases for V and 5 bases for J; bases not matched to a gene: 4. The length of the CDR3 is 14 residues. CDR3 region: CASSVGQGGTEAFF. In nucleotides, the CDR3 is TGTGCCAGCAGCGTAGGACAGGGTGGAACTGAAGCTTTCTTT.